This T cell receptor (beta chain) was obtained from a study of shared clonotypes between healthy human individuals. About the study: Serving as donors were two women and a few men, whose ages spanned 18 to 49. Broader study findings: For naive CD4 cells, roughly 5% of clonotypes were shared across a handful of donors.

Some clones are missing from TCRdb's copy, which holds only in-frame ones; the method was immunoSEQ multiplex PCR. The sample shows over 1.5 million clones, under 99% of them seen only once. As for this clone: Its antigen is not known.

Naive CD45RA+ and memory CD45RA-negative subsets were split from CD4+ cells. Between the trimmed V and J ends, which lost 0 bases and 1 base, there was a span of 4 bases. CDR1 is SGHTS and CDR2 is YDEGEE in the germline V gene. The CDR3 extends over 13 amino acids. The material sequenced was naive CD4+ T cells sorted from blood. Subset: CD45RA+ positively selected. The clonotype was recovered from a man aged 25-45 years in good health. This sequence joins TRBV5-8 and TRBJ1-1; D unresolved. The CDR3 loop is CASSLAWNTEAFF. For the CDR3, the DNA is TGTGCCAGCAGCTTGGCCTGGAACACTGAAGCTTTCTTT. The full variable domain, completed using reference TRBV5-8 and TRBJ1-1, is EAGVTQSPTHLIKTRGQQATLRCSPISGHTSVYWYQQALGLGLQFLLWYDEGEERNRGNFPPRFSGRQFPNYSSELNVNALELEDSALYLCASSLAWNTEAFFGQGTRLTVV.